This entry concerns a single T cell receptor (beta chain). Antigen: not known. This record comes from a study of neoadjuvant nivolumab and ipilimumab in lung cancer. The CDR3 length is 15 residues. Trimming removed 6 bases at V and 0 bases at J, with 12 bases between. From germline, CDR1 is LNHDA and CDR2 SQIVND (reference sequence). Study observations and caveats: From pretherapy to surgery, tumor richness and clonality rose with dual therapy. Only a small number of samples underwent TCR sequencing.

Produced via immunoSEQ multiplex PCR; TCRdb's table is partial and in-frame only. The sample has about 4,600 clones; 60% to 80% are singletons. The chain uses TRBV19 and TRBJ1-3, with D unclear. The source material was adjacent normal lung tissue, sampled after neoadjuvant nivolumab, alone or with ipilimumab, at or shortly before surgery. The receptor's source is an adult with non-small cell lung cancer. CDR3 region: CASSGLPISGNTIYF. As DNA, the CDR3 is TGTGCCAGTAGCGGACTTCCGATCTCTGGAAACACCATATATTTT.